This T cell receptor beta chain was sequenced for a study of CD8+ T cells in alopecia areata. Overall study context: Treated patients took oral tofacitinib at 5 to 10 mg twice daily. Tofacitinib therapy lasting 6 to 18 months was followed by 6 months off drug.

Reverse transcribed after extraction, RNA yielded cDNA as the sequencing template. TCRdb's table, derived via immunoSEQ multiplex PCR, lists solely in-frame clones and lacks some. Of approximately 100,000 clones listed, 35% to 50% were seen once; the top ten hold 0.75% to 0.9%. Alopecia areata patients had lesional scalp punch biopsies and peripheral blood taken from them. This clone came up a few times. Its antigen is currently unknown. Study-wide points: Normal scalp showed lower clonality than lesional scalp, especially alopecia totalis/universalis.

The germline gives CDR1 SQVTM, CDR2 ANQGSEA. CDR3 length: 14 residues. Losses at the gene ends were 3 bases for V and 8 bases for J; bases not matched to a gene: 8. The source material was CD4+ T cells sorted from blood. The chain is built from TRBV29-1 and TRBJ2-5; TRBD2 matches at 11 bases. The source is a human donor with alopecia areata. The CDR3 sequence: CSVEPGLADTTQYF. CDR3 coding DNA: TGCAGCGTTGAGCCGGGACTAGCGGACACAACCCAGTACTTC. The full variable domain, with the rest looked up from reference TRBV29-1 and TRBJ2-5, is SAVISQKPSRDICQRGTSLTIQCQVDSQVTMMFWYRQQPGQSLTLIATANQGSEATYESGFVIDKFPISRPNLTFSTLTVSNMSPEDSSIYLCSVEPGLADTTQYFGPGTRLLVL.